These T cell receptor beta chains were read from a single sample in a study of graft-versus-host responses after intestinal transplantation. Sequenced by immunoSEQ multiplex PCR; TCRdb stores in-frame clones only, minus some. The sample lists about 43,000 clones; roughly 94% were seen once. The input for sequencing was PBMCs, taken approximately 350 days after intestinal transplant. The receptors here all came from a human patient who received an intestinal transplant, so some T cells may come from the graft donor. CDR3s include the opening cysteine and the closing phenylalanine or tryptophan. The D gene is left open where the match is weak. Not every row has a clone size; where given, it reads once, few, many or a size class.

j_call clone_size v_call d_call cdr3_length cdr3_aa cdr3_nt
TRBJ2-7 . TRBV21-1 . 10 CASSTYEQYF TGTGCCAGCAGCACCTACGAGCAGTACTTC
TRBJ1-1 . TRBV30 TRBD1 13 CAWSAPGQGIAFF TGTGCCTGGAGTGCACCGGGACAGGGAATAGCTTTCTTT
TRBJ2-2 medium-sized TRBV19 . 14 CASSARTGGGELFF TGTGCCAGTAGTGCCCGGACTGGTGGCGGGGAGCTGTTTTTT
TRBJ1-5 . TRBV7-9 . 14 CASSFFDSNQPQHF TGTGCCAGCAGCTTCTTTGACAGCAATCAGCCCCAGCATTTT
TRBJ1-5 . TRBV19 . 14 CASRYDLPHQPQHF TGTGCCAGTAGGTACGACCTTCCCCATCAGCCCCAGCATTTT
TRBJ2-2 . TRBV18 . 17 CASSPLASTANTGELFF TGTGCCAGCTCACCATTAGCGTCGACAGCGAACACCGGGGAGCTGTTTTTT
TRBJ1-4 few TRBV2 . 10 CASRTEKLFF TGTGCCAGCAGGACTGAAAAACTGTTTTTT
TRBJ1-2 . TRBV27 . 16 CASSLSKGSAFYGYTF TGTGCCAGCAGTTTATCTAAGGGTTCCGCCTTCTATGGCTACACCTTC
TRBJ2-5 . TRBV5-4 TRBD2 14 CASSSGGSRWTQYF TGTGCCAGCAGCTCCGGGGGGTCCAGATGGACCCAGTACTTC
TRBJ2-7 . TRBV19 . 15 CATTWGGSGTYEQYF TGTGCCACGACGTGGGGTGGGAGCGGAACCTACGAGCAGTACTTC
TRBJ1-2 . TRBV5-1 . 13 CASSLAFNYGYTF TGCGCCAGCAGCTTGGCCTTTAACTATGGCTACACCTTC
TRBJ2-7 . TRBV7-9 TRBD1 15 CASSHSGTELLEQYF TGTGCCAGCAGCCACTCCGGGACAGAGCTCCTCGAGCAGTACTTC
TRBJ2-2 . TRBV19 . 15 CASSTQTSFAGELFF TGTGCCAGTAGTACCCAAACTAGTTTCGCCGGGGAGCTGTTTTTT
TRBJ2-7 . TRBV6-5 . 12 CASGQGRNEQYF TGTGCCTCGGGGCAGGGGAGGAACGAGCAGTACTTC
TRBJ2-7 . TRBV7-6 TRBD1 17 CASSLLTPGQGVYEQYF TGTGCCAGCAGCTTACTGACTCCGGGACAGGGAGTATACGAGCAGTACTTC
TRBJ2-1 . TRBV4-1 . 15 CASSPIRSSYNEQFF TGCGCCAGCAGTCCAATTCGCAGCTCCTACAATGAGCAGTTCTTC
TRBJ1-2 . TRBV11-2 TRBD1 13 CASSADRDYGYTF TGTGCCAGCAGCGCAGACAGGGACTATGGCTACACCTTC
TRBJ2-5 . TRBV11-2 TRBD2 15 CASSLLAGGWETQYF TGTGCCAGCAGCTTACTAGCGGGGGGCTGGGAGACCCAGTACTTC
TRBJ2-5 . TRBV2 . 12 CASSGDKGAQYF TGTGCCAGCAGTGGAGATAAGGGGGCCCAGTACTTC
TRBJ1-5 . TRBV5-1 . 15 CASSFGEGGNQPQHF TGCGCCAGCAGCTTCGGGGAGGGTGGAAATCAGCCCCAGCATTTT
TRBJ2-1 . TRBV10-1 . 13 CASSEGMANEQFF TGCGCCAGCAGTGAGGGGATGGCCAATGAGCAGTTCTTC
TRBJ2-7 . TRBV11-2 . 16 CASSLPSVDSSYEQYF TGTGCCAGCAGCTTACCCTCCGTAGACTCCTCCTACGAGCAGTACTTC
TRBJ1-2 . TRBV7-9 TRBD1 15 CASSLEAGRGHGYTF TGTGCCAGCAGCTTAGAAGCAGGCAGGGGGCATGGCTACACCTTC
TRBJ1-1 once TRBV10-3 TRBD1 13 CAISGQGAAEAFF TGTGCCATCAGTGGCCAGGGGGCCGCTGAAGCTTTCTTT
TRBJ2-5 . TRBV7-9 . 15 CASSLVGARMETQYF TGTGCCAGCAGCTTAGTTGGGGCCCGGATGGAGACCCAGTACTTC
TRBJ2-1 . TRBV29-1 TRBD2 17 CSVVGLANPSSYNEQFF TGCAGCGTTGTGGGACTAGCGAACCCCAGCTCCTACAATGAGCAGTTCTTC
TRBJ1-4 . TRBV5-1 . 12 CASSWVKEKLFF TGCGCCAGCAGCTGGGTTAAGGAAAAACTGTTTTTT
TRBJ2-2 . TRBV25-1 . 17 CASSDLRGRFNTGELFF TGTGCCAGCAGTGATCTGCGGGGTCGCTTTAACACCGGGGAGCTGTTTTTT
TRBJ2-5 . TRBV11-2 . 15 CASSLEKGFQETQYF TGTGCCAGCAGCTTAGAAAAAGGGTTTCAAGAGACCCAGTACTTC
TRBJ2-7 few TRBV10-3 . 10 CAIYGATVYF TGTGCCATCTACGGGGCAACAGTGTACTTC
TRBJ1-5 . TRBV7-6 . 14 CASSRIEGNQPQHF TGTGCCAGCAGCCGTATAGAAGGCAATCAGCCCCAGCATTTT
TRBJ1-2 . TRBV2 . 14 CASRGLAVNYGYTF TGTGCCAGCAGGGGGCTAGCAGTCAACTATGGCTACACCTTC
TRBJ1-4 . TRBV15 . 15 CATSSPQGLGEKLFF TGTGCCACCAGCAGCCCGCAGGGACTGGGCGAAAAACTGTTTTTT
TRBJ2-7 . TRBV29-1 . 13 CSVEGDKTYEQYF TGCAGCGTTGAGGGTGACAAGACCTACGAGCAGTACTTC
TRBJ2-1 . TRBV28 TRBD2 16 CASSSGTSGFWGEQFF TGTGCCAGCAGTTCCGGGACTAGCGGGTTCTGGGGTGAGCAGTTCTTC
TRBJ1-1 . TRBV7-2 . 14 CASSTDRRNTEAFF TGTGCCAGCAGCACGGACCGCCGGAACACTGAAGCTTTCTTT
TRBJ2-3 once TRBV5-1 . 20 CASSRAGQREWLEVTDTQYF TGCGCCAGCAGCCGTGCGGGACAGAGAGAGTGGCTAGAAGTCACAGATACGCAGTATTTT
TRBJ2-1 . TRBV4-2 TRBD2 14 CASSQEGGTSNQFF TGTGCCAGCAGCCAAGAGGGAGGGACTTCGAATCAGTTCTTC
TRBJ1-1 . TRBV13 . 12 CASSQPGRGAFF TGTGCCAGCAGCCAGCCGGGGCGGGGGGCTTTCTTT
TRBJ2-2 . TRBV6-8 . 13 CASSYRLTGELFF TGTGCCAGCAGTTACCGACTCACCGGGGAGCTGTTTTTT
TRBJ1-2 . TRBV6-5 . 15 CASSFREIRPPGYTF TGTGCCAGCAGTTTCAGGGAGATCCGACCGCCTGGCTACACCTTC
TRBJ2-1 . TRBV7-6 . 14 CASSLGQVNNEQFF TGTGCCAGCAGCTTAGGACAGGTGAACAATGAGCAGTTCTTC
TRBJ1-2 . TRBV28 . 12 CASSRTVNGYTF TGTGCCAGCAGCCGCACAGTAAATGGCTACACCTTC
TRBJ2-7 . TRBV6-5 . 13 CASSYSGPYEQYF TGTGCCAGCAGTTACTCGGGGCCGTACGAGCAGTACTTC
TRBJ2-5 . TRBV4-1 TRBD2 14 CASSQDRRGETQYF TGCGCCAGCAGCCAAGACAGGCGGGGGGAGACCCAGTACTTC
TRBJ1-5 once TRBV25-1 . 17 CASSENGGEQKNQPQHF TGTGCCAGCAGTGAAAACGGCGGGGAGCAAAAGAATCAGCCCCAGCATTTT